A selection of T cell receptor beta chains follows, all from one sample in a study of neurological immune-mediated disorders. A single record per CDR3 protein comes from TCRdb applying MiXCR to the 5' RACE reads. The repertoire holds about 84,000 distinct CDR3 sequences, around 4.7% seen once, with around 6% in the top ten. Sequenced: PBMCs. The receptor source for this set is a woman aged 55 to 70 with multiple sclerosis. CDR3s include the opening cysteine and the closing phenylalanine or tryptophan. D genes are given only for firm matches. Part of the rows lack a size; the others show once, few, many or a class for expanded clones.

TRBJ1-2	-	TRBV6-6	many	CASRPQGSGYGYTF	TGTGCCAGCAGGCCTCAGGGTTCCGGCTATGGCTACACCTTC
TRBJ1-2	-	TRBV5-1	many	CASSLDQGVYGYTF	TGCGCCAGCAGCTTGGATCAGGGAGTCTATGGCTACACCTTC
TRBJ2-5	TRBD1	TRBV6-5	many	CASSPYPGQGFQETQYF	TGTGCCAGCAGTCCATACCCGGGACAGGGGTTTCAAGAGACCCAGTACTTC
TRBJ1-2	-	TRBV4-1	many	CASSQELARFNYGYTF	TGCGCCAGCAGCCAAGAATTGGCGCGATTTAACTATGGCTACACCTTC
TRBJ1-5	-	TRBV3-1	many	CASSRKRTGQPQHF	TGTGCCAGCAGCCGCAAAAGAACGGGGCAGCCCCAGCATTTT
TRBJ2-7	TRBD2	TRBV14	many	CASKWGKSGRGTYEQYF	TGTGCCAGCAAATGGGGAAAGAGCGGGAGGGGGACCTACGAGCAGTACTTC
TRBJ1-3	-	TRBV6-5	-	CATTTRGSGSGNTIYF	TGTGCCACCACGACAAGAGGCAGTGGCTCTGGAAACACCATATATTTT
TRBJ2-2	-	TRBV5-1	many	CASSSNRQTGELFF	TGCGCCAGCAGCTCGAACAGACAGACCGGGGAGCTGTTTTTT
TRBJ1-1	-	TRBV5-1	many	CASSLTEEDTEAFF	TGCGCCAGCAGCTTAACGGAAGAGGACACTGAAGCTTTCTTT
TRBJ1-1	-	TRBV20-1	many	CSASRAWGNTEAFF	TGCAGTGCTAGCAGGGCTTGGGGGAACACTGAAGCTTTCTTT
TRBJ2-3	-	TRBV5-1	many	CASSLDPGADTQYF	TGCGCCAGCAGCTTGGATCCGGGGGCAGATACGCAGTATTTT
TRBJ1-6	-	TRBV6-5	many	CASKARGRNSPLHF	TGTGCCAGCAAGGCTAGGGGGAGAAATTCACCCCTCCACTTT
TRBJ2-5	-	TRBV18	many	CASSPQGRVEETQYF	TGTGCCAGCTCACCACAGGGTAGAGTAGAAGAGACCCAGTACTTC
TRBJ2-7	TRBD1	TRBV2	many	CASSRGAGTGGNEQYF	TGTGCCAGCAGCAGAGGAGCCGGGACAGGGGGCAACGAGCAGTACTTC
TRBJ2-2	-	TRBV28	-	CASRPPGTNTGELFF	TGTGCCAGCAGACCCCCCGGTACGAACACCGGGGAGCTGTTTTTT
TRBJ1-3	-	TRBV5-1	many	CASSLWSDSGNTIYF	TGCGCCAGCAGCTTGTGGTCCGACTCTGGAAACACCATATATTTT
TRBJ2-1	TRBD1	TRBV6-6	many	CASSLAWTGGRDEQFF	TGTGCCAGCAGTTTAGCGTGGACAGGGGGCCGGGATGAGCAGTTCTTC
TRBJ2-3	-	TRBV4-1	-	CASSQDDGSDMQYF	TGCGCCAGCAGCCAAGACGACGGTTCAGATATGCAGTATTTT
TRBJ1-6	-	TRBV20-1	many	CSASGLATSSYNSPLHF	TGCAGTGCTAGCGGGTTGGCAACAAGCTCCTATAATTCACCCCTCCACTTT
TRBJ1-3	TRBD1	TRBV5-1	many	CASSLRTGTSGNTIYF	TGCGCCAGCAGCCTTCGGACAGGGACCTCTGGAAACACCATATATTTT
TRBJ2-1	-	TRBV20-1	many	CSASGGGPYNEQFF	TGCAGTGCTAGCGGCGGGGGCCCGTACAATGAGCAGTTCTTC
TRBJ2-1	-	TRBV2	many	CASPRGDLEYNEQFF	TGTGCCAGCCCGAGGGGGGATCTGGAGTACAATGAGCAGTTCTTC
TRBJ2-3	-	TRBV20-1	many	CSANSDGPNRAPDTQYF	TGCAGTGCCAACAGTGATGGGCCAAACCGAGCCCCAGATACGCAGTATTTT
TRBJ1-2	-	TRBV6-1	many	CASSVRGYTF	TGTGCCAGCAGTGTTAGAGGCTACACCTTC
TRBJ2-2	-	TRBV3-1	-	CASWSGPSGELFF	TGTGCCAGCTGGAGCGGGCCCTCCGGGGAGCTGTTTTTT
TRBJ1-5	TRBD1	TRBV20-1	many	CSAPTGGYNQPQHF	TGCAGTGCCCCGACAGGGGGCTACAATCAGCCCCAGCATTTT
TRBJ2-1	TRBD2	TRBV7-8	many	CASSDKGLAGVFEQFF	TGTGCCAGCAGCGACAAGGGACTAGCGGGGGTATTCGAGCAGTTCTTC
TRBJ1-2	-	TRBV5-1	many	CASSLGGQSYGYTF	TGCGCCAGCAGCTTGGGCGGACAGTCCTATGGCTACACCTTC
TRBJ2-3	TRBD2	TRBV12-3/TRBV12-4	many	CASSLWAGVGTDTQYF	TGTGCCAGCAGTTTATGGGCGGGGGTTGGCACAGATACGCAGTATTTT
TRBJ2-5	TRBD2	TRBV9	many	CASSDGRLAVKETQYF	TGTGCCAGCAGCGACGGGAGACTAGCGGTGAAAGAGACCCAGTACTTC
TRBJ1-1	-	TRBV18	-	CASSQKGGNTESFF	TGTGCCAGCTCACAGAAGGGTGGGAACACTGAATCTTTCTTT
TRBJ1-3	-	TRBV3-1	many	CASSQGGGSGNTIYF	TGTGCCAGCAGCCAAGGAGGGGGCTCTGGAAACACCATATATTTT
TRBJ2-4	TRBD1	TRBV3-1	many	CASSPDRGEQNIQYF	TGTGCCAGCAGCCCGGACAGGGGGGAACAAAACATTCAGTACTTC
TRBJ2-7	-	TRBV15	many	CATSRDGGSYEQYF	TGTGCCACCAGCAGAGATGGGGGTTCCTACGAGCAGTACTTC
TRBJ1-3	TRBD1	TRBV5-1	many	CASSLARAGGSTIYF	TGCGCCAGCAGCTTGGCCCGGGCAGGGGGCTCCACCATATATTTT
TRBJ2-7	-	TRBV5-1	many	CASSWAGQSSYEQYF	TGCGCCAGCAGCTGGGCGGGACAGTCCTCCTACGAGCAGTACTTC
TRBJ1-1	TRBD1	TRBV5-4	medium-sized	CASSLDGTGDTEAFF	TGTGCCAGCAGCTTGGACGGGACAGGGGACACTGAAGCTTTCTTT